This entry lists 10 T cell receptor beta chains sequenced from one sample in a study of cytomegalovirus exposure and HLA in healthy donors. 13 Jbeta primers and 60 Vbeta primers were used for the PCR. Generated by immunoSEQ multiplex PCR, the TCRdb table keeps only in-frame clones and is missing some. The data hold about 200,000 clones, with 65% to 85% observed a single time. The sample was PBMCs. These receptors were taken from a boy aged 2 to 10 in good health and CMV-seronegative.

The CDR3 protein is CASSHFEGGTEQYF. The CDR3 DNA reads as TGCGCCAGCAGCCATTTTGAAGGGGGAACCGAGCAGTACTTC. The chain links TRBV4-1 to TRBJ2-7; perhaps TRBD1 as D (6 bases). The germline CDR1 and CDR2 sequences are MGHRA and YSYEKL. Trimming left V 3 bases short and J 6 bases short, with 15 bases between. CDR3 length: 14 amino acids.

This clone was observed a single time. The DNA for the CDR3 is TGTGCCAGCAGCCCATACAGCGGGGTTGGACGGTTCTTC. This gives the protein CASSPYSGVGRFF. This chain links TRBV7-2 with TRBJ2-1, with 7 positions matching TRBD2. This CDR3 has 13 residues. The junction had 13 bases not matched to a gene; V was cut back by 5 bases and J by 15 bases. Germline V gene data show CDR1 as SGHTA and CDR2 as FQGNSA.

The CDR3 region is CSVGFRLSTDTQYF. As DNA, the CDR3 is TGCAGCGTTGGGTTTAGACTGAGCACAGATACGCAGTATTTT. J is TRBJ2-3 and V is TRBV29-1; D is unresolved. The CDR3 is 14 residues long. Germline V lookup: CDR1 SQVTM, CDR2 ANQGSEA. V lost 4 bases, J lost 0 bases, and 11 bases lay in between.

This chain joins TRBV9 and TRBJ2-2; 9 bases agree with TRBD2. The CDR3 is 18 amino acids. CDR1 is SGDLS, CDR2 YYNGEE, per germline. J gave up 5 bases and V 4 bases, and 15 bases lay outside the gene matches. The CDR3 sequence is CASSRGIAGALKTGELFF. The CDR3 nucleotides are TGTGCCAGCAGCCGAGGGATAGCGGGGGCTCTGAAGACCGGGGAGCTGTTTTTT.

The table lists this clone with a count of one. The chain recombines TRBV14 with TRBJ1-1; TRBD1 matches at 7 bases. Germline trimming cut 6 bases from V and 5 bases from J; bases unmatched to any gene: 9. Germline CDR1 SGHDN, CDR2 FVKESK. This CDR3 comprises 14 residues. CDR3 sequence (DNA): TGTGCCAGCAGTCGCAATTCAGGGGGTACTGAAGCTTTCTTT. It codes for CASSRNSGGTEAFF.

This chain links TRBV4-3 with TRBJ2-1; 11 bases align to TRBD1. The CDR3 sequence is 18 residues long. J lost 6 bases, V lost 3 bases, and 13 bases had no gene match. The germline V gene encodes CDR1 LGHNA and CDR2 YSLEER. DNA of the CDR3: TGCGCCAGCAGCCACCATCAAGGGGCGGGACAGGGGGGCAATGAGCAGTTCTTC. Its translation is CASSHHQGAGQGGNEQFF.

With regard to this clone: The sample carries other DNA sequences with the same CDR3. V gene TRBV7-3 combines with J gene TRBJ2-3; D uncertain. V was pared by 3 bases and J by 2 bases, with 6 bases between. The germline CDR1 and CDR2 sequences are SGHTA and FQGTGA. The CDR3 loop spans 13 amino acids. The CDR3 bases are TGTGCCAGCAGCTTTAGTTCCACAGATACGCAGTATTTT. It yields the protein CASSFSSTDTQYF.

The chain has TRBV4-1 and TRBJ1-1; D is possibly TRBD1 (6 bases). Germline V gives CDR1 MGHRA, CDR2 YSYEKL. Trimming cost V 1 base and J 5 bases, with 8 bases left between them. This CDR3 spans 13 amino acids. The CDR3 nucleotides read TGCGCCAGCAGCCAAGTAACAGGGACTGAAGCTTTCTTT. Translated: CASSQVTGTEAFF.

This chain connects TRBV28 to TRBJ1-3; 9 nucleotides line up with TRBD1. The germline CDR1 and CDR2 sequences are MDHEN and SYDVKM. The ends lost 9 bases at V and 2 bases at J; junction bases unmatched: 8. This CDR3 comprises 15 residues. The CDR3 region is CAREKGQGAGNTIYF. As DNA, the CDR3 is TGTGCCAGAGAAAAGGGACAGGGCGCTGGAAACACCATATATTTT.

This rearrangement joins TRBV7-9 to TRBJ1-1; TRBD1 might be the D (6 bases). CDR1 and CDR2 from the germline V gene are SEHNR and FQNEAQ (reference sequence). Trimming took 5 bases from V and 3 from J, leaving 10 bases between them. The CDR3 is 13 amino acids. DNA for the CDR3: TGTGCCAGCAGCCTACAGGGTTACACTGAAGCTTTCTTT. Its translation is CASSLQGYTEAFF.